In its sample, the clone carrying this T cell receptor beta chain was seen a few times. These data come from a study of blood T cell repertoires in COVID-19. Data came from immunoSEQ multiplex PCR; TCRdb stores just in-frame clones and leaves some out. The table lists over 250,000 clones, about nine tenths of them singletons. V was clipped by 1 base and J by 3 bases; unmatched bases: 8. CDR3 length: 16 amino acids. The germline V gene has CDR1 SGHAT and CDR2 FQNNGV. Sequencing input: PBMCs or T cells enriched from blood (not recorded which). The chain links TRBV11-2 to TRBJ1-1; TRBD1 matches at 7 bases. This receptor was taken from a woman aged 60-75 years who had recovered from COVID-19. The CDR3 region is CASSLGGRGTDTEAFF. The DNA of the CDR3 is TGTGCCAGCAGCTTAGGGGGCCGGGGGACAGACACTGAAGCTTTCTTT. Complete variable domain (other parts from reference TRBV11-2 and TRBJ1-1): EAGVAQSPRYKIIEKRQSVAFWCNPISGHATLYWYQQILGQGPKLLIQFQNNGVVDDSQLPKDRFSAERLKGVDSTLKIQPAKLEDSAVYLCASSLGGRGTDTEAFFGQGTRLTVV.